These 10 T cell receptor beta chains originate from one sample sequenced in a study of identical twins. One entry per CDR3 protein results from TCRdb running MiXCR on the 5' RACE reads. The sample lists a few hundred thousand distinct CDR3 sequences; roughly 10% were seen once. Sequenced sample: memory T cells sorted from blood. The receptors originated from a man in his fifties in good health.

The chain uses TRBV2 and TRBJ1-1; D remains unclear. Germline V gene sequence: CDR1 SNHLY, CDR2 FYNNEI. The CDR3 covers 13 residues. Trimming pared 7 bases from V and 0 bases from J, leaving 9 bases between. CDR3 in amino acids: CASTVEMNTEAFF. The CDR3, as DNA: TGTGCCAGCACGGTCGAGATGAACACTGAAGCTTTCTTT.

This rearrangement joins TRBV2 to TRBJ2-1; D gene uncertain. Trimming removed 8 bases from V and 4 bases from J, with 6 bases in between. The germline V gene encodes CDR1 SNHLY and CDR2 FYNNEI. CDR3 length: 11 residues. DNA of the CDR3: TGTGCCAGCGGCGCTTACAATGAGCAGTTCTTC. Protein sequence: CASGAYNEQFF.

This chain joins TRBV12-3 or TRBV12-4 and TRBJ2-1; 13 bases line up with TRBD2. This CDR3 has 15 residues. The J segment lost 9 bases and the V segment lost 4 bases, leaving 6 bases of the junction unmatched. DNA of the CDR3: TGTGCCAGCAGTTGGACTAGCGGGGGCATGGGTGAGCAGTTCTTC. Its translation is CASSWTSGGMGEQFF.

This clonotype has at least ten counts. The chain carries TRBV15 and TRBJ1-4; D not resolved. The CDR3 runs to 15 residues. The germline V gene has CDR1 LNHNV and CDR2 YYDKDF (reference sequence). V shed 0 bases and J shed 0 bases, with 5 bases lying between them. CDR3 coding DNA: TGTGCCACCAGCAGAGAGGGCGCAACTAATGAAAAACTGTTTTTT. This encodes CATSREGATNEKLFF.

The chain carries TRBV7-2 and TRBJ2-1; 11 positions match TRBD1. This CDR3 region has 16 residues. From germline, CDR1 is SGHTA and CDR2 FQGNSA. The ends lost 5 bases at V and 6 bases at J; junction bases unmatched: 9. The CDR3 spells CASSRGQGARGNEQFF. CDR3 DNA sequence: TGTGCCAGCAGCCGAGGACAGGGGGCGAGGGGCAATGAGCAGTTCTTC.

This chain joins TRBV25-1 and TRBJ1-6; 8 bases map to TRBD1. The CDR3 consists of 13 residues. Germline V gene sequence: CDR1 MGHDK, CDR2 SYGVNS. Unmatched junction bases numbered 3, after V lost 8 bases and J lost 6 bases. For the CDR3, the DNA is TGTGCCAGCGAGGACAGGGCTAATTCACCCCTCCACTTT. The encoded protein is CASEDRANSPLHF.

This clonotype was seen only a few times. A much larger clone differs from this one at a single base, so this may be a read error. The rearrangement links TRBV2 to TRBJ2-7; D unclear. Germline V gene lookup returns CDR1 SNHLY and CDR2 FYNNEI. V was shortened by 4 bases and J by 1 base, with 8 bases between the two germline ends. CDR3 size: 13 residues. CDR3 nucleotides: TGTGCCAGCAGTGTGCAGGATTCCTACGAGCAGTACTTC. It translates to CASSVQDSYEQYF.

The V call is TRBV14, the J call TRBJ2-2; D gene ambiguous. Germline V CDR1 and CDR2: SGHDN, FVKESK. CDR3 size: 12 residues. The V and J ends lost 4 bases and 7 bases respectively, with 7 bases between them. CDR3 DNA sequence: TGTGCCAGCAGCCCTTACAGCGGGGAGCTGTTTTTT. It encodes CASSPYSGELFF.

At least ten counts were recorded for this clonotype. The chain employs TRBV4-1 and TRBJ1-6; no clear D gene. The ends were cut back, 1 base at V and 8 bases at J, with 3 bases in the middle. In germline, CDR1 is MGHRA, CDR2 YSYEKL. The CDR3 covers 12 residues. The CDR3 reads CASSQADSPLHF. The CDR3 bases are TGCGCCAGCAGCCAAGCTGATTCACCCCTCCACTTT.

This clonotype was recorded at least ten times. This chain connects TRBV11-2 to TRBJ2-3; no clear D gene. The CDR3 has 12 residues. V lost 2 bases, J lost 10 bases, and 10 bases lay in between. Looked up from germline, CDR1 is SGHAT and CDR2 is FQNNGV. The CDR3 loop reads CASSLTSRPQYF. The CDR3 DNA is TGTGCCAGCAGCTTAACCTCGAGGCCGCAGTATTTT. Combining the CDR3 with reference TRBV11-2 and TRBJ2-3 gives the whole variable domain EAGVAQSPRYKIIEKRQSVAFWCNPISGHATLYWYQQILGQGPKLLIQFQNNGVVDDSQLPKDRFSAERLKGVDSTLKIQPAKLEDSAVYLCASSLTSRPQYFGPGTRLTVL.